Shown below are 20 T cell receptor beta chains from a single sample sequenced in a study of CD8 T cells in Susac syndrome. Random hexamers primed reverse transcription of about 0.45 to 1 ug RNA. TCRdb itself ran the immunoSEQ multiplex PCR reads through MiXCR, one entry per CDR3 protein. The table includes about 300,000 distinct CDR3 sequences, approximately 90% detected once. Input material: CD8+ T cells from PBMCs. These receptor sequences come from a human donor with multiple sclerosis.

The chain has TRBV7-6 and TRBJ2-1; 7 nucleotides line up with TRBD2. Germline V CDR1 and CDR2: SGHVS, FNYEAQ. V shed 1 base and J 5 bases; nucleotides not matched to a gene: 8. The CDR3 totals 16 residues. CDR3 nucleotides: TGTGCCAGCAGCTTAGGGGGACTACGAGTCGACAATGAGCAGTTCTTC. Protein product: CASSLGGLRVDNEQFF.

This clonotype was found once. In DNA, the CDR3 is TGTGCCAGCCGGGGACAGAGCAATGAGCAGTTCTTC. It yields the protein CASRGQSNEQFF. V gene TRBV3-1 combines with J gene TRBJ2-1, with 7 bases lining up with TRBD1. The CDR3 totals 12 residues. In germline, CDR1 is LGHDT, CDR2 YNNKEL (reference sequence). V was pared by 8 bases and J by 6 bases, with 4 bases of the junction left unmatched.

The V and J genes are TRBV24-1 and TRBJ2-7; 11 positions agree with TRBD2. Per germline, CDR1 KGHDR and CDR2 SFDVKD. The CDR3 is 16 residues long. V lost 5 bases and J lost 4; bases outside the gene matches: 9. Here the CDR3 reads CATSGKLAGGGYEQYF. In DNA, the CDR3 is TGTGCCACCAGTGGCAAGCTAGCGGGAGGCGGGTACGAGCAGTACTTC.

This clonotype was counted only a few times. CDR3 nucleotide sequence: TGTGCCAGCAGCGTGAGCGGACTAGCGTCCTACGAGCAGTACTTC. Translation: CASSVSGLASYEQYF. V and J are TRBV9 and TRBJ2-7; 9 bases are shared with TRBD2. The CDR3 is 15 residues long. V was pared by 2 bases and J by 1 base, with 4 bases of the junction left unmatched. The V gene's germline CDR1 is SGDLS and CDR2 YYNGEE.

This chain joins TRBV15 and TRBJ2-1, with D perhaps TRBD1 (7 bases). The germline V and J ends were trimmed by 2 bases and 0 bases, with 8 bases remaining between them. The CDR3 runs to 15 residues. Germline V gives CDR1 LNHNV, CDR2 YYDKDF (reference sequence). CDR3 sequence reads: CATSRQGGSYNEQFF. CDR3 sequence (DNA): TGTGCCACCAGCAGACAGGGGGGCTCCTACAATGAGCAGTTCTTC.

The chain recombines TRBV6-5 with TRBJ2-2, with 7 bases aligning to TRBD1. The CDR3 has 16 residues. V lost 1 base to trimming and J lost 5 bases; unmatched junction nucleotides: 7. In germline, CDR1 is MNHEY, CDR2 SVGAGI. The chain's CDR3 is CASSYWGQSSTGELFF. CDR3 nucleotides: TGTGCCAGCAGTTACTGGGGACAGTCAAGTACCGGGGAGCTGTTTTTT.

The V gene is TRBV5-1, the J gene TRBJ2-3; D is ambiguous. CDR1 is SGHRS, CDR2 YFSETQ, per germline. V lost 0 bases, J lost 4 bases, and 3 bases lay in between. This CDR3 region has 12 residues. CDR3 sequence: CASSLDSDTQYF. DNA for the CDR3: TGCGCCAGCAGCTTGGATTCAGATACGCAGTATTTT.

The chain is built from TRBV5-5 and TRBJ2-7; D is unclear. CDR1 and CDR2 from the germline V gene are SGHKS and YYEKEE (reference sequence). The CDR3 totals 14 residues. With 2 bases removed from V and 3 bases from J, the gap between germline ends came to 12 bases. The CDR3 protein is CASSFSDGSYEQYF. The CDR3 DNA is TGTGCCAGCAGCTTTAGTGACGGTAGCTACGAGCAGTACTTC.

The rearrangement uses TRBV9 and TRBJ2-1; maybe TRBD2 (5 bases). The CDR3 contains 13 residues. Germline V gene sequence: CDR1 SGDLS, CDR2 YYNGEE. The V gene lost 0 bases and the J gene lost 12 bases, with 13 bases spanning the gap. CDR3 coding DNA: TGTGCCAGCAGCGTAGCTTCGGCGGGTGGGCAGTTCTTC. Its protein is CASSVASAGGQFF. Looking up the rest from reference TRBV9 and TRBJ2-1 gives the full variable domain: DSGVTQTPKHLITATGQRVTLRCSPRSGDLSVYWYQQSLDQGLQFLIQYYNGEERAKGNILERFSAQQFPDLHSELNLSSLELGDSALYFCASSVASAGGQFFGPGTRLTVL.

The chain is built from TRBV13 and TRBJ2-5, with TRBD2 matching over 8 bases. Germline CDR1 reads PRHDT; CDR2 reads FYEKMQ (reference sequence). J gave up 0 bases and V 0 bases, and 9 bases lay outside the gene matches. The CDR3 totals 18 residues. CDR3 sequence (DNA): TGTGCCAGCAGCTTAGGCCTAACGTCCGGGAGGGACCAAGAGACCCAGTACTTC. It yields the protein CASSLGLTSGRDQETQYF. The full variable domain, rest sourced from reference TRBV13 and TRBJ2-5, is AAGVIQSPRHLIKEKRETATLKCYPIPRHDTVYWYQQGPGQDPQFLISFYEKMQSDKGSIPDRFSAQQFSDYHSELNMSSLELGDSALYFCASSLGLTSGRDQETQYFGPGTRLLVL.

V gene TRBV7-9 combines with J gene TRBJ1-2; D is possibly TRBD1 (5 bases). The CDR3 loop spans 15 amino acids. Trimming stripped 4 bases from V and 5 bases from J, with 17 bases between. Per the germline V gene, CDR1 is SEHNR and CDR2 is FQNEAQ (reference sequence). The CDR3: CASSSAGRDIYGYTF. CDR3 sequence (DNA): TGTGCCAGCAGCTCGGCGGGCAGGGATATTTATGGCTACACCTTC.

This chain joins TRBV27 and TRBJ1-6, with TRBD1 as a possible D gene (5 bases). The CDR3 runs to 15 residues. V was clipped by 0 bases and J by 9 bases, with 12 bases between them. Germline-derived CDR1 and CDR2 are MNHEY and SMNVEV (reference sequence). CDR3 amino acids: CASSLSAGYGSPLHF. The CDR3 DNA reads TGTGCCAGCAGTTTATCTGCAGGGTATGGTTCACCCCTCCACTTT.

The chain combines TRBV15 with TRBJ2-6; possibly TRBD2 for D (6 bases). The V gene lost 3 bases and the J gene lost 0 bases, with 18 bases spanning the gap. CDR1 is LNHNV and CDR2 is YYDKDF in the germline V gene (reference sequence). This CDR3 region has 19 residues. The CDR3 sequence: CATSRVDLAASSGANVLTF. The CDR3 DNA reads as TGTGCCACCAGCAGGGTGGACTTAGCGGCCAGCTCTGGGGCCAACGTCCTGACTTTC.

This chain uses TRBV7-8 with TRBJ1-3, with TRBD1 as a possible D gene (6 bases). The CDR3 consists of 13 residues. The germline V gene has CDR1 SGHVS and CDR2 FQNEAQ. V dropped 5 bases and J dropped 3 bases, with 8 bases sitting between them. Here the CDR3 DNA reads TGTGCCAGCAGCGGGGACATTGGAAACACCATATATTTT. It encodes CASSGDIGNTIYF.

The chain recombines TRBV4-1 with TRBJ2-2; D unresolved. The CDR3 is made up of 14 amino acids. The V end was cut by 2 bases, the J end by 6 bases, with 10 bases between. The germline V gene has CDR1 MGHRA and CDR2 YSYEKL. CDR3 protein: CASSQKSGAGELFF. The CDR3, as DNA: TGCGCCAGCAGCCAAAAATCAGGTGCCGGGGAGCTGTTTTTT.

This clonotype turned up a few times. The V and J genes are TRBV29-1 and TRBJ2-1; unclear D gene. The length of the CDR3 is 12 residues. Germline V gene data show CDR1 as SQVTM and CDR2 as ANQGSEA. Trimming cost V 3 bases and J 7 bases, with 10 bases left between them. CDR3 region: CSVEELGNEQFF. Written as DNA, the CDR3 is TGCAGCGTTGAGGAATTAGGGAATGAGCAGTTCTTC.

The chain carries TRBV30 and TRBJ2-3; the match to TRBD1 covers 7 bases. V shed 1 base, J shed 0 bases, and the junction held 7 bases outside the gene matches. The germline CDR1 and CDR2 sequences are GTSNPN and SVGIG (reference sequence). CDR3 length: 16 residues. CDR3 sequence: CAWSAGTATSTDTQYF. CDR3 in DNA: TGTGCCTGGAGTGCAGGGACAGCCACTAGCACAGATACGCAGTATTTT. The complete variable domain, with remaining parts taken from reference TRBV30 and TRBJ2-3, reads SQTIHQWPATLVQPVGSPLSLECTVEGTSNPNLYWYRQAAGRGLQLLFYSVGIGQISSEVPQNLSASRPQDRQFILSSKKLLLSDSGFYLCAWSAGTATSTDTQYFGPGTRLTVL.

The chain is built from TRBV28 and TRBJ2-1, with 9 bases lining up with TRBD1. With V trimmed by 6 bases and J by 2 bases, 8 bases remained unmatched. There are 16 residues in the CDR3. Germline values: CDR1 MDHEN, CDR2 SYDVKM. CDR3 amino acids: CASRRDRDRAYNEQFF. The CDR3 region has the DNA TGTGCCAGCAGAAGGGACAGGGATCGTGCCTACAATGAGCAGTTCTTC.

The J gene is TRBJ2-7, the V gene TRBV4-1; unclear D gene. CDR1 is MGHRA and CDR2 is YSYEKL in the germline V gene. V was shortened by 1 base and J by 7 bases, with 11 bases between the two germline ends. The CDR3 sequence is 13 residues long. The CDR3 loop is CASSQVGVGEQYF. The CDR3 DNA is TGCGCCAGCAGCCAAGTTGGGGTTGGAGAGCAGTACTTC.

The CDR3 DNA sequence: TGTGCCTTAGGGCGGGGTATTGAAGCTTTCTTT. Protein: CALGRGIEAFF. The chain has TRBV30 and TRBJ1-1; D is uncertain. Per the germline V gene, CDR1 is GTSNPN and CDR2 is SVGIG (reference sequence). V was cut by 7 bases and J by 7 bases, with 13 bases left in between. The CDR3 runs to 11 residues. Combining the CDR3 with reference TRBV30 and TRBJ1-1 gives the whole variable domain SQTIHQWPATLVQPVGSPLSLECTVEGTSNPNLYWYRQAAGRGLQLLFYSVGIGQISSEVPQNLSASRPQDRQFILSSKKLLLSDSGFYLCALGRGIEAFFGQGTRLTVV.